This T cell receptor (beta chain) was found in a study of T cell responses to AZD1222 COVID-19 vaccine. The assay was immunoSEQ multiplex PCR, and TCRdb's table has in-frame clones only and misses some. The sample has nearly 95,000 clones, 80% to 90% seen once. The origin of this receptor is an adult who received the AZD1222 COVID-19 vaccine. The sample consisted of peripheral blood, taken 28 days after the second AZD1222 dose.

The CDR3 loop reads CASSLEGAQGLGEKLFF. The CDR3 DNA is TGTGCCAGCAGCTTAGAAGGGGCACAGGGACTGGGTGAAAAACTGTTTTTT. The chain is built from TRBV7-8 and TRBJ1-4; D may be TRBD1 (6 bases). Trimming took off 1 base at V and 7 bases at J, with 19 bases between the two ends. CDR1 and CDR2 from the germline V gene are SGHVS and FQNEAQ. The CDR3 is 17 amino acids.